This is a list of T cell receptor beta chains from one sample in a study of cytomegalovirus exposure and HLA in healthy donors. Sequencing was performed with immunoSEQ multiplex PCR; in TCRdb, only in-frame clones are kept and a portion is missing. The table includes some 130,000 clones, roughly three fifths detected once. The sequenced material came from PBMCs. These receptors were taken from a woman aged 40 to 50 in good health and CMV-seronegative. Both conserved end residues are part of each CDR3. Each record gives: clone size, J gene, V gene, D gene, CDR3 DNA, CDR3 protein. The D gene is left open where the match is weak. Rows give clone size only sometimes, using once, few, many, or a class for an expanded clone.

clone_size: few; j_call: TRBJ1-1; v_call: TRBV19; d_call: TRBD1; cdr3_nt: TGTGCCAGTAGTATAGACCCGGCGGACAGGCCGAACGGAGCTTTCTTT; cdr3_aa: CASSIDPADRPNGAFF
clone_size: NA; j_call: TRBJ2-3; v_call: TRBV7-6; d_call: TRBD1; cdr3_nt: TGTGCCAGCAGCCAGACAGGGAACACAGATACGCAGTATTTT; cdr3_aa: CASSQTGNTDTQYF
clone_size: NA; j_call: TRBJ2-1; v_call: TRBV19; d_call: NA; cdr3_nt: TGTGCCAGTAGTCCCCCTATCGGTGAGCAGTTCTTC; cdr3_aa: CASSPPIGEQFF
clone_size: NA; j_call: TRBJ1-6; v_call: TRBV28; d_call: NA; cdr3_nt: TGTGCCAGCAGTTTGGACCCGGGGAATAATTCACCCCTCCACTTT; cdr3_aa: CASSLDPGNNSPLHF
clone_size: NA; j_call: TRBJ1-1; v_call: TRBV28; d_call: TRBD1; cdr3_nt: TGTGCCAGCAGTTCGAACGGACAGGGAGGCACTGAAGCTTTCTTT; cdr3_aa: CASSSNGQGGTEAFF
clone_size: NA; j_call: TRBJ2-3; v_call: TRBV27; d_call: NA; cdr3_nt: TGTGCCAGCAGTTTTTACTCGCGGGGTCGCACAGATACGCAGTATTTT; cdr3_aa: CASSFYSRGRTDTQYF
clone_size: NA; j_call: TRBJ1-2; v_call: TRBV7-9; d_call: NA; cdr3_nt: TGTGCCAGCAGCTTAGGGCAGGGGCACTATGGCTACACCTTC; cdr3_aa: CASSLGQGHYGYTF
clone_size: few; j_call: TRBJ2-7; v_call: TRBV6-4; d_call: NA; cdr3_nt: TGTGCCAGCAGTGACACGGAGAATTCCGAGCAGTACTTC; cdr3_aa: CASSDTENSEQYF
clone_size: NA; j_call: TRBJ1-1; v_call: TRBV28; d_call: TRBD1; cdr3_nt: TGTGCCAGCAGTTTACCGGACAGGGCCTTGAACACTGAAGCTTTCTTT; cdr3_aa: CASSLPDRALNTEAFF
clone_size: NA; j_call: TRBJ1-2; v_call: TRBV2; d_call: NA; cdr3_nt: TGTGCCAGCAGGGGGACTGCGGATGGCTACACCTTC; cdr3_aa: CASRGTADGYTF
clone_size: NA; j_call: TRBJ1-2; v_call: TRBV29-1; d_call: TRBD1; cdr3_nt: TGCAGCGCCCTCCCCGGGACAGGTCGGGACTATGGCTACACCTTC; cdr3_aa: CSALPGTGRDYGYTF
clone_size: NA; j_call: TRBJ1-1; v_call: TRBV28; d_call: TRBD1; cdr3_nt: TGTGCCGCAAAGGGACAGGGGATGAACACTGAAGCTTTCTTT; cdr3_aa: CAAKGQGMNTEAFF
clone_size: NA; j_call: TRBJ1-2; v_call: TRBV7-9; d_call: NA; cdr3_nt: TGTGCCAGCAGCCGCGCTACCACCTATGGCTACACCTTC; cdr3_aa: CASSRATTYGYTF
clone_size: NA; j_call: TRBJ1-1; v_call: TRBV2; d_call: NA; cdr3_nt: TGTGCCAGCAGCGAACGGCGGGAGGTATTCTTT; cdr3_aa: CASSERREVFF
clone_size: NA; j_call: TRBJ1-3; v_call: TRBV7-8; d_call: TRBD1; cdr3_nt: TGTGCCAGCAGTAACAGGGGCTCTGGAAACACCATATATTTT; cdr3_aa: CASSNRGSGNTIYF
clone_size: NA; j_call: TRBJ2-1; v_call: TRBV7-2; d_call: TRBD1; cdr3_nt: TGTGCCAGCAGCCCGCACAGGGGCAGGTATGAGCAGTTCTTC; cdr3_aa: CASSPHRGRYEQFF
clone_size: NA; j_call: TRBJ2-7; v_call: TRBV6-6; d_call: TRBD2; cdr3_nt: TGTGCCAGCAGCCCCCCGGGGGGACCCTCTTACGAGCAGTACTTC; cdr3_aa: CASSPPGGPSYEQYF
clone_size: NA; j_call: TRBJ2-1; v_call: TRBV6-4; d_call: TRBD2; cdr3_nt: TGTGCCAGCAGCCCCCTAGCGGGGTATGAGCAGTTCTTC; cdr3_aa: CASSPLAGYEQFF
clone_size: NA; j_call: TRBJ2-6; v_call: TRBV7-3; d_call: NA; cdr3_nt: TGTGCCAGCAGTCACGGGTCTTCTGGGGCCAACGTCCTGACTTTC; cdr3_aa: CASSHGSSGANVLTF
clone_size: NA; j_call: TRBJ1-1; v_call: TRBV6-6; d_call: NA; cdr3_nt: TGTGCCAGCAGTTACTCGAGCACTGAAGCTTTCTTT; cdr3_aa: CASSYSSTEAFF
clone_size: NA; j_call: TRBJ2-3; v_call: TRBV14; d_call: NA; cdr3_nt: TGTGCCAGCAGCCAAGCCCTAGCGACAGATACGCAGTATTTT; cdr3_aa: CASSQALATDTQYF
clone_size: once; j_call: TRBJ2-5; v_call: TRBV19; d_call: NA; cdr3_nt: TGTGCCAGTAGTATAGGGGTGGGGAGACAAGAGACCCAGTACTTC; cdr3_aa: CASSIGVGRQETQYF
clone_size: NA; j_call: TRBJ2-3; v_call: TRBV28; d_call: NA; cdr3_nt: TGTGCCAGCCCCCCCCGAGACGGGGGGCCAGATACGCAGTATTTT; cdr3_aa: CASPPRDGGPDTQYF
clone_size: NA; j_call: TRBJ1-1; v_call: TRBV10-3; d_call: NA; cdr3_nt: TGTGCCTCGCGGCCCTCAGGGGAGACTGAAGCTTTCTTT; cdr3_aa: CASRPSGETEAFF